The rows below give T cell receptor beta chains drawn from one sample of a study of T cells in Graves' hyperthyroidism and ophthalmopathy. One entry per CDR3 protein results from TCRdb running MiXCR on the multiplex PCR reads. The sample comprises 700,000 or so distinct CDR3 sequences, about a sixth of which are singletons, and around 8% rests with the top ten. Source material: blood. Receptors were obtained from a man between 18 and 29 years old with Graves' hyperthyroidism. The CDR3 runs from the conserved cysteine through the conserved F or W. The order of the fields is D gene, V gene, clone size, J gene, CDR3 DNA, CDR3 protein. The D gene is left open where the match is weak. Where a row states a size, it is once, few, many or the class of an expanded clone; other rows omit it.

D gene: .
V gene: TRBV4-1
clone size: few
J gene: TRBJ2-5
CDR3 DNA: TGCGCCAGCAGCCAAGAGTTAGGCGGGATCCAAGAGACCCAGTACTTC
CDR3 protein: CASSQELGGIQETQYF

D gene: .
V gene: TRBV19
clone size: .
J gene: TRBJ1-5
CDR3 DNA: TGTGCCAGTAACATTTTCTCCTCCAGCAATCAGCCCCAGCATTTT
CDR3 protein: CASNIFSSSNQPQHF

D gene: TRBD2
V gene: TRBV6-6
clone size: .
J gene: TRBJ2-1
CDR3 DNA: TGTGCCAGCAGTTACCGGGGGAGGGCCGGTAATTTTAATGAGCAGTTCTTC
CDR3 protein: CASSYRGRAGNFNEQFF

D gene: .
V gene: TRBV7-2
clone size: many
J gene: TRBJ1-1
CDR3 DNA: TGTGCCAGCGATCCGAGGACTAACACTGAAGCTTTCTTT
CDR3 protein: CASDPRTNTEAFF

D gene: .
V gene: TRBV19
clone size: few
J gene: TRBJ1-4
CDR3 DNA: TGTGCCAGTATCCCCTTTCGCTGGGCGGATGAAAAACTGTTTTTT
CDR3 protein: CASIPFRWADEKLFF

D gene: TRBD1
V gene: TRBV11-3
clone size: many
J gene: TRBJ1-1
CDR3 DNA: TGTGCCAGCAGCCAGGACAGGTTCGGGAACACTGAAGCTTTCTTT
CDR3 protein: CASSQDRFGNTEAFF

D gene: .
V gene: TRBV18
clone size: many
J gene: TRBJ2-7
CDR3 DNA: TGTGCCAGCTCCCAGGACAGTCGCGGATACGAGCAGTACTTC
CDR3 protein: CASSQDSRGYEQYF

D gene: .
V gene: TRBV27
clone size: few
J gene: TRBJ1-1
CDR3 DNA: TGTGCCAGCAGGCCAACGACACCGTTGAACACTGAAGCTTTCTTT
CDR3 protein: CASRPTTPLNTEAFF

D gene: .
V gene: TRBV7-3
clone size: few
J gene: TRBJ2-3
CDR3 DNA: TGTGCCAGCAGCTTAGGTATTAGAGGGGATACGCAGTATTTT
CDR3 protein: CASSLGIRGDTQYF

D gene: .
V gene: TRBV7-2
clone size: many
J gene: TRBJ1-5
CDR3 DNA: TGTGCCAGCAGCTTGATGGCGGGGACCCAAGGACCCCAGCATTTT
CDR3 protein: CASSLMAGTQGPQHF

D gene: TRBD2
V gene: TRBV28
clone size: many
J gene: TRBJ2-3
CDR3 DNA: TGTGCCAGCAGTCGCGGGACTAGCGGGCCCCCTAGCACAGATACGCAGTATTTT
CDR3 protein: CASSRGTSGPPSTDTQYF

D gene: TRBD1
V gene: TRBV6-1
clone size: few
J gene: TRBJ1-4
CDR3 DNA: TGTGCCAGCAGAGGCCCGGGACAGGGTTTCGAAAAACTGTTTTTT
CDR3 protein: CASRGPGQGFEKLFF

D gene: TRBD2
V gene: TRBV27
clone size: .
J gene: TRBJ2-3
CDR3 DNA: TGTGCCAGCAGTCCGGGACTAGCGGGAAGTCAGGGCACAGATACGCAGTATTTT
CDR3 protein: CASSPGLAGSQGTDTQYF

D gene: TRBD2
V gene: TRBV5-8
clone size: few
J gene: TRBJ2-7
CDR3 DNA: TGTGCCAGCAGTTTTGTGCTAGCGGGGACCTTCCTCTACGAGCAGTACTTC
CDR3 protein: CASSFVLAGTFLYEQYF

D gene: TRBD2
V gene: TRBV5-1
clone size: .
J gene: TRBJ2-1
CDR3 DNA: TGCGCCAGCAGCTTTGGGGCGGGAGGGCCCAAAAATGAGCAGTTCTTC
CDR3 protein: CASSFGAGGPKNEQFF

D gene: TRBD2
V gene: TRBV24-1
clone size: .
J gene: TRBJ2-1
CDR3 DNA: TGTGCCACCAGTGATTCCGGGACTAGAGTATACAATGAGCAGTTCTTC
CDR3 protein: CATSDSGTRVYNEQFF

D gene: TRBD2
V gene: TRBV7-9
clone size: .
J gene: TRBJ2-1
CDR3 DNA: TGTGCCAGCAGCTTTCCCCTAGGACTAGCGGGAGGGTATGAGCAGTTCTTC
CDR3 protein: CASSFPLGLAGGYEQFF

D gene: .
V gene: TRBV28
clone size: many
J gene: TRBJ2-7
CDR3 DNA: TGTGCCAGCAGTTTACCGGCAGGGCCCCACGAGCAGTACTTC
CDR3 protein: CASSLPAGPHEQYF

D gene: TRBD1
V gene: TRBV12-5
clone size: .
J gene: TRBJ1-6
CDR3 DNA: TGTGCTAGTGGTTTGGTATTGTCGGGACAGAACAATTCACCCCTCCACTTT
CDR3 protein: CASGLVLSGQNNSPLHF

D gene: TRBD1
V gene: TRBV28
clone size: many
J gene: TRBJ2-5
CDR3 DNA: TGTGCCAGCAGTTTAGCTCCGACAGGGGGAGAGACCCAGTACTTC
CDR3 protein: CASSLAPTGGETQYF

D gene: TRBD1
V gene: TRBV20-1
clone size: few
J gene: TRBJ2-5
CDR3 DNA: TGCAGTGCTAGAGAACGGGACAGAACACTTGAGACCCAGTACTTC
CDR3 protein: CSARERDRTLETQYF

D gene: .
V gene: TRBV5-1
clone size: .
J gene: TRBJ2-7
CDR3 DNA: TGCGCCAGCAGCTTGACCACCGGGATTTCCTACGAGCAGTACTTC
CDR3 protein: CASSLTTGISYEQYF

D gene: TRBD2
V gene: TRBV2
clone size: few
J gene: TRBJ2-2
CDR3 DNA: TGTGCCACCCGCGGGGAGGGCGGGGCCGGGGAGCTGTTTTTT
CDR3 protein: CATRGEGGAGELFF

D gene: .
V gene: TRBV28
clone size: few
J gene: TRBJ1-3
CDR3 DNA: TGTGCCAGCAGTTCGGCAGGCGCCTTCTCTGGAAACACCATATATTTT
CDR3 protein: CASSSAGAFSGNTIYF